This TCR beta chain derives from a study of T cells in Graves' hyperthyroidism and ophthalmopathy. Amplification of TCR beta CDR3 regions used RNA as the template. First-round RT-PCR targeting the TCR CDR3 was performed with the HTBI primer set. One entry per CDR3 protein results from TCRdb running MiXCR on the multiplex PCR reads. Of a few hundred thousand distinct CDR3 sequences listed, just over 45% were seen once; the top ten hold around 8%. Together with thyroid ultrasound, orbital computed tomography, serum thyroxine and TRAb, clinical symptoms were used for diagnoses. V lost 1 base and J 14 bases, leaving 29 bases between the germline ends. From germline, CDR1 is DFQATT and CDR2 SNEGSKA (reference sequence). This CDR3 region has 16 residues.

Input material: peripheral blood or thyroid tissue (not recorded which). This clonotype was sampled from a woman aged 18-29 years with Graves' hyperthyroidism. The V call is TRBV20-1, the J call TRBJ1-1; D possibly corresponds to TRBD1 (5 bases). The chain's CDR3 is CSARGHSGRGYNEQFF. The CDR3 DNA reads as TGCAGTGCTAGAGGTCATAGCGGGAGGGGATACAATGAGCAGTTCTTT.